One and the same sample provided the 28 T cell receptor beta chains below, sequenced in a study of T cell clonality in common variable immunodeficiency (dated by TCRdb to about 2015). Library generation was performed with the immunoSEQ multiplex PCR assay. Entries here come from immuneACCESS through TCRdb and include only in-frame sequences with V and J called. Some clones fail to appear in such tables; in the studies checked, an unresolved V gene covers under half of the shortfall, and the cause of the remainder is unknown. For this sample the table reports around 29,000 clones, with no clone seen just once. Around 4.5% of the sample lies in the top ten. The sequenced sample consisted of peripheral blood mononuclear cells. These receptors were obtained from a person aged 18 to 75 in good health.

This clone was counted a few times. The read terminates 3 residues before the CDR3 end, so the remaining end is supplied by the germline J gene. The genes are TRBV2 and TRBJ1-5; 7 bases match TRBD1. CDR1 and CDR2 (germline): SNHLY, FYNNEI. J lost 3 bases, V lost 3 bases, and 8 bases had no gene match. This CDR3 spans 16 amino acids. Partial CDR3 DNA: TGTGCCAGCAGTGATTATAGGACAGGTTACAATCAGCCC. It encodes CASSDYRTGYNQP. The full CDR3 protein is CASSDYRTGYNQPQHF.

This clone occurred a few times. The read stops 3 residues short of the end of the CDR3; the missing end is completed from the germline J gene. V usage is TRBV7-9 and J usage is TRBJ2-3; D is possibly TRBD2 (6 bases). The CDR3 sequence is 15 residues long. CDR1 and CDR2 from the germline V gene are SEHNR and FQNEAQ (reference sequence). V gave up 5 bases and J gave up 1 base, with 13 bases separating them. The covered CDR3 bases are TGTGCCAGCAGCCCGGCGGTAGCGGGCACAGATACG. Amino acids: CASSPAVAGTDT. The complete CDR3 protein is CASSPAVAGTDTQYF.

With regard to this clone: The read gets to within 3 residues of the CDR3 end, and the germline J gene fills in the rest. The chain uses TRBV5-1 and TRBJ2-1; 7 bases agree with TRBD1. Trimming removed 4 bases from V and 6 bases from J; junction bases left unmatched: 19. CDR1 SGHRS and CDR2 YFSETQ come from the germline V gene. The CDR3 is 18 residues long. The covered CDR3 bases are TGCGCCAGCAGCGCTTCGGGACAGTCGACGGGATCAGTCAATGAG. Its translation is CASSASGQSTGSVNE. The full CDR3 protein reads CASSASGQSTGSVNEQFF.

This clone appeared a few times. The missing CDR3 end, 3 residues past where the read stops, is filled in from the germline J gene. V and J are TRBV11-2 and TRBJ2-1; 7 bases fit TRBD2. The CDR3 covers 14 residues. The germline CDR1 and CDR2 sequences are SGHAT and FQNNGV. V lost 5 bases and J lost 5; bases outside the gene matches: 6. The CDR3 region is CASSIMGLNNEQFF. CDR3 bases read: TGTGCCAGCAGCATTATGGGACTAAACAATGAG.

With respect to this clone: The read finishes 3 residues shy of the CDR3 end, and the germline J gene is used to complete it. This sequence joins TRBV5-8 and TRBJ1-2; D gene unclear. The V and J ends lost 2 bases and 5 bases respectively, with 16 bases between them. The CDR3 is 15 residues long. Germline V gives CDR1 SGHTS, CDR2 YDEGEE. CDR3 bases read: TGTGCCAGCAGCTTACGGCAGGCGGGTCAGTATGGC. The encoded protein is CASSLRQAGQYG. The whole CDR3 is CASSLRQAGQYGYTF. Together with reference TRBV5-8 and TRBJ1-2, the CDR3 gives the full variable domain: EAGVTQSPTHLIKTRGQQATLRCSPISGHTSVYWYQQALGLGLQFLLWYDEGEERNRGNFPPRFSGRQFPNYSSELNVNALELEDSALYLCASSLRQAGQYGYTFGSGTRLTVV.

This clone was observed many times. The read terminates 3 residues before the CDR3 end, so the remaining end is supplied by the germline J gene. The V call is TRBV30, the J call TRBJ1-1, with D perhaps matching TRBD1 (5 bases). Germline V lookup: CDR1 GTSNPN, CDR2 SVGIG (reference sequence). Trimming shortened V by 6 bases and J by 6 bases, and 20 bases separated the two germline ends. The CDR3 spans 14 residues. The CDR3 protein is CACRLEGLLAEAFF. The part of the CDR3 DNA that was read is TGTGCCTGTCGTCTGGAGGGGCTCCTAGCTGAA.

This clone was recorded at least ten times. The read is 3 residues too short to cover the CDR3 end, so that end is filled in from the germline J gene. The chain joins TRBV30 to TRBJ2-7; 7 positions agree with TRBD2. The CDR3 has 15 residues. V shed 3 bases and J 0 bases; nucleotides not matched to a gene: 8. Per germline, CDR1 GTSNPN and CDR2 SVGIG (reference sequence). CDR3 bases read: TGTGCCTGGAGCCCACGTCTAGCGGCCTCCTACGAG. This codes for CAWSPRLAASYE. The CDR3 as a whole reads CAWSPRLAASYEQYF.

This clone appeared many times. The sequenced fragment ends 3 residues before the CDR3 boundary, so the rest is inferred from the germline J gene. This chain connects TRBV14 to TRBJ2-5; D possibly corresponds to TRBD2 (5 bases). V lost 5 bases and J lost 4, with 17 bases in between. The CDR3 sequence is 15 residues long. Germline lookup yields CDR1 SGHDN and CDR2 FVKESK. The CDR3 DNA, read in part, is TGTGCCAGCAGCTCCCTAGCATCCCCCCGAGAGACC. Its protein is CASSSLASPRET. The complete CDR3 sequence is CASSSLASPRETQYF. Filled out from reference TRBV14 and TRBJ2-5, the complete variable domain reads EAGVTQFPSHSVIEKGQTVTLRCDPISGHDNLYWYRRVMGKEIKFLLHFVKESKQDESGMPNNRFLAERTGGTYSTLKVQPAELEDSGVYFCASSSLASPRETQYFGPGTRLLVL.

The part of the CDR3 DNA that was read is TGTGCCAGCACGCCGGGGACTAGCGGTTACCAAGAGACC. This encodes CASTPGTSGYQET. The whole CDR3 sequence is CASTPGTSGYQETQYF. The rearrangement uses TRBV2 and TRBJ2-5; 11 bases fit TRBD2. The read stops 3 residues short of the end of the CDR3; the missing end is completed from the germline J gene. V lost 7 bases and J lost 0; bases outside the gene matches: 7. The CDR3 contains 16 residues. Germline CDR1 SNHLY, CDR2 FYNNEI.

On this clone itself: The CDR3 extends 3 residues past the end of the read, so its final part is completed from the germline J gene. The chain joins TRBV2 to TRBJ1-1, with D unresolved. V lost 2 bases and J 5 bases, leaving 12 bases between the germline ends. Germline V gene sequence: CDR1 SNHLY, CDR2 FYNNEI. The CDR3 is 14 residues long. The CDR3 DNA, read in part, is TGTGCCAGCAGTGAATACCCGGCGCGGACTGAA. Encoded protein: CASSEYPARTE. The entire CDR3 reads CASSEYPARTEAFF.

Concerning this clone itself: The read terminates 3 residues before the CDR3 end, so the remaining end is supplied by the germline J gene. The J gene is TRBJ1-2, the V gene TRBV7-2; D gene uncertain. The V end was cut by 5 bases, the J end by 3 bases, with 7 bases between. Germline lookup yields CDR1 SGHTA and CDR2 FQGNSA. The CDR3 has 12 residues. The CDR3 protein is CASSVQYYGYTF. Incomplete CDR3 DNA: TGTGCCAGCAGCGTACAGTACTATGGC.

This clone has ten or more counts. Read sequence stops 3 residues before the CDR3 end, and the germline J gene provides the missing end. The V call is TRBV6-1, the J call TRBJ1-2; 7 bases align to TRBD1. The CDR3 sequence is 14 residues long. V trimming: 4 bases; J trimming: 2 bases; junction bases outside the gene matches: 4. From germline, CDR1 is MNHNS and CDR2 SASEGT. CDR3 DNA (partial): TGTGCCAGCAGTGCTAGACAGGGCAACTATGGC. Residues: CASSARQGNYG. The CDR3 in its entirety is CASSARQGNYGYTF.

Many counts were recorded for this clone. The read ends 3 residues early relative to the CDR3; the germline J gene fills the gap. The chain joins TRBV6-1 to TRBJ2-7; D remains ambiguous. Germline loops: CDR1 MNHNS, CDR2 SASEGT. V was clipped by 4 bases and J by 2 bases, with 12 bases between them. This CDR3 comprises 14 residues. The CDR3 here is CASSAKGLAYEQYF. Partial CDR3 DNA: TGTGCCAGCAGTGCGAAGGGTTTGGCCTACGAG.

This clone occurred many times. The CDR3 extends 3 residues past the end of the read, so its final part is completed from the germline J gene. The V and J genes are TRBV7-3 and TRBJ1-1; D gene ambiguous. The germline V gene has CDR1 SGHTA and CDR2 FQGTGA. The ends were cut back, 5 bases at V and 1 base at J, with 8 bases in the middle. This CDR3 region has 13 residues. CDR3 bases read: TGTGCCAGCAGCCCCGGTCAGAACACTGAA. Residues: CASSPGQNTE. Given in full, the CDR3 is CASSPGQNTEAFF.

This clone has ten or more counts. The read terminates 3 residues ahead of where the CDR3 ends, so the germline J gene completes it. This sequence joins TRBV5-1 and TRBJ1-1, with D possibly being TRBD1 (5 bases). CDR1 is SGHRS and CDR2 is YFSETQ in the germline V gene. The V gene lost 1 base and the J gene lost 4 bases, with 14 bases spanning the gap. The CDR3 totals 15 residues. Here the CDR3 reads CASSLSPKQGTEAFF. Incomplete CDR3 DNA: TGCGCCAGCAGCTTGAGCCCGAAGCAGGGCACTGAA.

There are many counts of this clone. Coverage ceases 3 residues before the CDR3 finishes, and the germline J gene fills in the end. This chain connects TRBV19 to TRBJ2-7; possible D gene TRBD1, 5 bases. CDR1 is LNHDA, CDR2 SQIVND, per germline (reference sequence). The CDR3 has 13 residues. The germline V and J ends were trimmed by 6 bases and 4 bases, with 13 bases remaining between them. CDR3 DNA (partial): TGTGCCAGTAGGGGCAGGACATCTTACGAG. It codes for CASRGRTSYE. The full CDR3 sequence reads CASRGRTSYEQYF.

This clone was recorded many times. From the germline J gene comes the end of the CDR3, since the read stops 3 residues before it. This chain joins TRBV2 and TRBJ2-1; D gene unclear. V lost 6 bases, J lost 5 bases, and 5 bases lay in between. CDR1 and CDR2 (germline): SNHLY, FYNNEI. CDR3 length: 11 amino acids. The chain's CDR3 is CASSYDNEQFF. CDR3 DNA, as far as it was read: TGTGCCAGCAGCTACGACAATGAG. The variable domain in full, with the rest retrieved from reference TRBV2 and TRBJ2-1, is EPEVTQTPSHQVTQMGQEVILRCVPISNHLYFYWYRQILGQKVEFLVSFYNNEISEKSEIFDDQFSVERPDGSNFTLKIRSTKLEDSAMYFCASSYDNEQFFGPGTRLTVL.

There are many counts of this clone. CDR3 DNA (partial): TGTGCCAGCAGCCCTACTAGGGACACCTCCTATGGC. Translated, it gives CASSPTRDTSYG. The whole CDR3 sequence is CASSPTRDTSYGYTF. The genes are TRBV5-5 and TRBJ1-2, with a possible D match to TRBD1 (6 bases). The read finishes 3 residues shy of the CDR3 end, and the germline J gene is used to complete it. With 4 bases removed from V and 4 bases from J, the gap between germline ends came to 17 bases. Looked up from germline, CDR1 is SGHKS and CDR2 is YYEKEE (reference sequence). CDR3 length: 15 amino acids.

This clone was detected ten times or more. From the germline J gene comes the end of the CDR3, since the read stops 3 residues before it. The chain is built from TRBV20-1 and TRBJ1-6; 7 bases are shared with TRBD1. J was trimmed by 10 bases and V by 2 bases; bases with no gene match: 14. Germline V CDR1 and CDR2: DFQATT, SNEGSKA (reference sequence). The CDR3 contains 16 residues. The CDR3 reads CSARFDRAVGRSPLHF. The sequenced part of the CDR3 DNA is TGCAGTGCTAGATTTGACAGGGCAGTTGGTAGATCACCC.

This clone was observed many times. Read data end 3 residues before the CDR3 end; the end is taken from the germline J gene. The rearrangement uses TRBV5-1 and TRBJ2-3; 11 bases are a match to TRBD2. The CDR3 extends over 17 amino acids. CDR1 is SGHRS and CDR2 is YFSETQ in the germline V gene. The V segment lost 2 bases and the J segment 4 bases; nucleotides outside the gene matches: 9. CDR3 protein: CASSFTTSGSLPDTQYF. CDR3 bases read: TGCGCCAGCAGCTTTACAACTAGCGGGAGTCTCCCAGATACG.

The table lists this clone with many counts. The DNA ends 3 residues before the CDR3 does, and the rest of the CDR3 is filled in from the germline J gene. The chain recombines TRBV20-1 with TRBJ1-2; a weak D match, TRBD1 (5 bases). Germline loops: CDR1 DFQATT, CDR2 SNEGSKA (reference sequence). V was pared by 5 bases and J by 2 bases, with 15 bases between. The CDR3 is 14 residues long. The CDR3 here is CSALEQELNYGYTF. The CDR3 DNA, read in part, is TGCAGTGCTCTGGAACAGGAACTAAACTATGGC.

Ten or more counts support this clone. The CDR3 spells CSARDKTEKLFF. The CDR3 bases that were read are TGCAGTGCTAGAGATAAAACAGAAAAA. The chain links TRBV20-1 to TRBJ1-4; D is ambiguous. The read ends 3 residues shy of where the CDR3 ends; the end is completed using the germline J gene. In germline, CDR1 is DFQATT, CDR2 SNEGSKA (reference sequence). The CDR3 has 12 residues. V gave up 0 bases and J gave up 8 bases, with 7 bases separating them.

This clone was counted at least ten times. Read sequence stops 3 residues before the CDR3 end, and the germline J gene provides the missing end. The V call is TRBV30, the J call TRBJ2-3; TRBD2 matches 11 bases. The ends lost 5 bases at V and 0 bases at J; junction bases unmatched: 7. CDR3 length: 16 residues. The germline V gene encodes CDR1 GTSNPN and CDR2 SVGIG (reference sequence). The chain's CDR3 is CAWRLAGFTSTDTQYF. CDR3 DNA (partial): TGTGCCTGGCGACTAGCGGGATTCACTAGCACAGATACG.

This clone appeared many times. The CDR3 end falls 3 residues outside the read, so it is completed with the germline J gene. The chain combines TRBV4-2 with TRBJ1-4, with unresolved D. Germline lookup yields CDR1 LGHNA and CDR2 YNFKEQ. The length of the CDR3 is 15 residues. V was cut by 3 bases and J by 7 bases, with 15 bases left in between. The CDR3 here is CASSQGREGAEKLFF. Incomplete CDR3 DNA: TGTGCCAGCAGCCAGGGTCGAGAGGGTGCTGAAAAA.

In its sample, this clone was seen many times. The read halts 3 residues ahead of the CDR3 end, with the missing end drawn from the germline J gene. The V call is TRBV2, the J call TRBJ1-2, with a possible D match to TRBD1 (6 bases). The CDR3 totals 13 residues. Germline V CDR1 and CDR2: SNHLY, FYNNEI. The V gene lost 10 bases and the J gene lost 4 bases, with 16 bases spanning the gap. CDR3 bases read: TGTGCCACTAGGACAGACGAAAGCTATGGC. Its protein is CATRTDESYG. The whole CDR3 region reads CATRTDESYGYTF.

This clone was picked up many times. Partial CDR3 DNA: TGTGCCAGCTCACCACCGGGGCAGTCCCCTGATACG. Protein product: CASSPPGQSPDT. The CDR3, in full, reads CASSPPGQSPDTQYF. The V call is TRBV18, the J call TRBJ2-3; D perhaps matches TRBD1 (5 bases). Sequencing ends 3 residues short of the CDR3 end; the germline J gene provides the rest. V dropped 0 bases and J dropped 6 bases, with 13 bases sitting between them. This CDR3 has 15 residues. The V gene's germline CDR1 is KGHSH and CDR2 LQKENI. Together with reference TRBV18 and TRBJ2-3, the CDR3 gives the full variable domain: NAGVMQNPRHLVRRRGQEARLRCSPMKGHSHVYWYRQLPEEGLKFMVYLQKENIIDESGMPKERFSAEFPKEGPSILRIQQVVRGDSAAYFCASSPPGQSPDTQYFGPGTRLTVL.

This clone has just a few counts. The read gets to within 3 residues of the CDR3 end, and the germline J gene fills in the rest. V gene TRBV7-1 combines with J gene TRBJ2-1; TRBD2 agrees at 13 bases. TRBV7-1 is annotated as an ORF whose role is uncertain. Trimming cost V 2 bases and J 6 bases; bases outside gene matches: 19. The CDR3 sequence is 21 residues long. This CDR3 reads CASSSINPGLAGRGVSNEQFF. The DNA read from the CDR3 is TGTGCCAGCAGCTCAATCAATCCGGGACTAGCGGGAAGAGGGGTGAGCAATGAG.

Remarks on this clone: The read terminates 3 residues before the CDR3 end, so the remaining end is supplied by the germline J gene. V gene TRBV5-6 combines with J gene TRBJ1-3; D perhaps matches TRBD1 (6 bases). The V end was cut by 5 bases, the J end by 2 bases, with 11 bases between. The CDR3 contains 14 residues. From germline, CDR1 is SGHDT and CDR2 YYEEEE. CDR3 sequence: CASRGAEAGNTIYF. The DNA read from the CDR3 is TGTGCCAGCAGGGGGGCCGAAGCTGGAAACACC.